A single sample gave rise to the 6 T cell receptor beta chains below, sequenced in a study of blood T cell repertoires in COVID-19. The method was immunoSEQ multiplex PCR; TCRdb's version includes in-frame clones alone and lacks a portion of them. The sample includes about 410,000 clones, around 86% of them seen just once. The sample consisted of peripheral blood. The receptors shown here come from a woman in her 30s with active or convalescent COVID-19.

Written as DNA, the CDR3 is TGCGCCAGCAGGGACAGCGGGGGCGACACCGGGGAGCTGTTTTTT. As protein: CASRDSGGDTGELFF. The J gene is TRBJ2-2, the V gene TRBV10-1; 8 bases fit TRBD2. The V and J ends lost 6 bases and 3 bases, in that order; junction bases with no gene match: 6. The CDR3 totals 15 residues. The germline gives CDR1 WNHNN, CDR2 SYGVQD (reference sequence).

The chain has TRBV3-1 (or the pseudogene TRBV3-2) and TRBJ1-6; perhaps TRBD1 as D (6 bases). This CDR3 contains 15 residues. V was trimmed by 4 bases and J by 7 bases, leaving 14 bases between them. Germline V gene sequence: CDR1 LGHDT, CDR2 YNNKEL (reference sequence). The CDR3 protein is CASSLKQGENSPLHF. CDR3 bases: TGTGCCAGCAGCCTGAAACAGGGTGAGAATTCACCCCTCCACTTT.

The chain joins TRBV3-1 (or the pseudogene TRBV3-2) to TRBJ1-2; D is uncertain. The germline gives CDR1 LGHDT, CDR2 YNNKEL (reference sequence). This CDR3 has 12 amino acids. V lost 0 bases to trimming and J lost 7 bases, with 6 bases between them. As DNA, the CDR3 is TGTGCCAGCAGCCAAGATTCCCGTGGCTACACCTTC. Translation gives CASSQDSRGYTF.

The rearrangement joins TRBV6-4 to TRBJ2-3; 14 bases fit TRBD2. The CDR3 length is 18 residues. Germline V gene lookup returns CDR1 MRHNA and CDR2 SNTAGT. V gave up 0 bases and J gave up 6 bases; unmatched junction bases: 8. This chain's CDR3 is CASSDSGTSGGGSDTQYF. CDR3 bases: TGTGCCAGCAGTGACTCGGGGACTAGCGGGGGAGGATCCGATACGCAGTATTTT.

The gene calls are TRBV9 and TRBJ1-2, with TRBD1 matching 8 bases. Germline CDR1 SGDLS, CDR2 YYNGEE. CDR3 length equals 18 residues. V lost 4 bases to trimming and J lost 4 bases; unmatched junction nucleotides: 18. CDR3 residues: CASSPPPADRVRVYGYTF. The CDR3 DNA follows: TGTGCCAGCAGCCCCCCCCCGGCGGACAGGGTTCGAGTCTATGGCTACACCTTC.

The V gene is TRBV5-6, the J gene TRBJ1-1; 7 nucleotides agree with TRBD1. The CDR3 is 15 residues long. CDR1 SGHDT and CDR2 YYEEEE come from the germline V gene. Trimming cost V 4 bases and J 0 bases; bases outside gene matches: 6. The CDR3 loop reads CASSRGTDLNTEAFF. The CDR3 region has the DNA TGTGCCAGCAGCCGTGGGACAGACCTGAACACTGAAGCTTTCTTT.